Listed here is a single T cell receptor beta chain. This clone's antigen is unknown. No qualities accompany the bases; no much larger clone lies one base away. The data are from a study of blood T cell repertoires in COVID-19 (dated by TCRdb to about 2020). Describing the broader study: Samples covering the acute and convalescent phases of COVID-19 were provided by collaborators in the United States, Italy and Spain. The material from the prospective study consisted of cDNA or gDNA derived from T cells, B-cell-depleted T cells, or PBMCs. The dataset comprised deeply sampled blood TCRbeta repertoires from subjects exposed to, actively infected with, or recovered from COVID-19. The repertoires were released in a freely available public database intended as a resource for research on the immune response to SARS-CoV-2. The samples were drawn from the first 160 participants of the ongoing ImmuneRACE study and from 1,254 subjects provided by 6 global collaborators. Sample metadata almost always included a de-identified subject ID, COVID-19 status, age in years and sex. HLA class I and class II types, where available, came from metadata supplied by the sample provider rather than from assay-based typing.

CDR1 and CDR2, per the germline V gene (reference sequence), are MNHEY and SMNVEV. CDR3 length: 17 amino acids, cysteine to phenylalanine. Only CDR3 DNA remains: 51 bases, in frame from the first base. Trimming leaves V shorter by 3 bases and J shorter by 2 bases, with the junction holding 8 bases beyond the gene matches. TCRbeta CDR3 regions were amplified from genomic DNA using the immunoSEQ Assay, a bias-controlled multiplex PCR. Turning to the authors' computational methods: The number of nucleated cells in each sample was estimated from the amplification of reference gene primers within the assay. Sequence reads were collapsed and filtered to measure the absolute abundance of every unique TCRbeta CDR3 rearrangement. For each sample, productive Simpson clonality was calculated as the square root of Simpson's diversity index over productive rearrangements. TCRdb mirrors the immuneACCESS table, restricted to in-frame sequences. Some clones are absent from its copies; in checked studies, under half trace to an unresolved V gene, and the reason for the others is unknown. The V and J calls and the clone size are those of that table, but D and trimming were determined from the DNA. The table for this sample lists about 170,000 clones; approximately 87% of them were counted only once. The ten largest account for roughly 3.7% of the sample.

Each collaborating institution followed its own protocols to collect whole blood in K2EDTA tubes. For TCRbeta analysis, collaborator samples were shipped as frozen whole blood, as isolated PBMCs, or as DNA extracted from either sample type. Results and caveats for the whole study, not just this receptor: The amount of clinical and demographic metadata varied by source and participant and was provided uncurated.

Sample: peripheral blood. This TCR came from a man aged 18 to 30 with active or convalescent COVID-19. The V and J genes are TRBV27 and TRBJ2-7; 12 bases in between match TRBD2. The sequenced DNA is TGTGCCAGCAGTTTCTACTTAGGACTAGCGGGGCCCTACGAGCAGTACTTC. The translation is CASSFYLGLAGPYEQYF.